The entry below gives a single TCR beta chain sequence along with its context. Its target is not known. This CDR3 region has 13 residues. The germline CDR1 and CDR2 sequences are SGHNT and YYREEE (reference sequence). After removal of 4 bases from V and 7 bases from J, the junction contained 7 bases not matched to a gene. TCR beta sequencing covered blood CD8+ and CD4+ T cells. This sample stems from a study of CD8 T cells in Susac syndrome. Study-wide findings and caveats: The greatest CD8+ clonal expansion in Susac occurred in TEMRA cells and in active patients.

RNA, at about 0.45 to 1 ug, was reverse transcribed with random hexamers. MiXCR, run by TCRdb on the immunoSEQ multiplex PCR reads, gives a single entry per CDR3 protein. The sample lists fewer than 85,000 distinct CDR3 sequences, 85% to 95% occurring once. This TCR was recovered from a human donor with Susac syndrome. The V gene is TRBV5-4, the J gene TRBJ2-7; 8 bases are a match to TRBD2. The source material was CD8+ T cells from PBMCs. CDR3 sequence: CASSPQLAGEQYF. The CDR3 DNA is TGTGCCAGCAGCCCGCAGTTAGCGGGGGAGCAGTACTTC.